The 27 T cell receptor beta chains below come from one sample, sequenced in a study of cytomegalovirus exposure and HLA in healthy donors. Vbeta (60) and Jbeta (13) primers were used in the PCR. The assay was immunoSEQ multiplex PCR, and TCRdb's table has in-frame clones only and misses some. The sample holds 85,000 to 100,000 clones; 60% to 80% are singletons and the top ten take around 7.3%. Sequences were obtained from PBMCs. The receptors here all came from a man between 45 and 60 years old in good health and CMV-seropositive.

The rearrangement links TRBV27 to TRBJ2-7; 7 bases map to TRBD2. Germline trimming cut 1 base from V and 2 bases from J; bases unmatched to any gene: 2. Germline V gene lookup returns CDR1 MNHEY and CDR2 SMNVEV (reference sequence). The CDR3 spans 14 residues. The CDR3 DNA reads as TGTGCCAGCAGTTTATGGGGGGGGGCCTACGAGCAGTACTTC. The encoded protein is CASSLWGGAYEQYF.

With regard to this clone: Mismatch with germline at one junction end may stem from a read error. The chain employs TRBV7-9 and TRBJ1-3, with TRBD1 as a possible D gene (6 bases). The CDR3 runs to 16 residues. The V gene's germline CDR1 is SEHNR and CDR2 FQNEAQ (reference sequence). The CDR3 here is CSSSPRGGTSGNTIYF. CDR3 DNA sequence: TGTTCCAGCAGCCCTCGGGGGGGCACCTCTGGAAACACCATATATTTT. Full variable domain (missing parts from reference TRBV7-9 and TRBJ1-3): DTGVSQNPRHKITKRGQNVTFRCDPISEHNRLYWYRQTLGQGPEFLTYFQNEAQLEKSRLLSDRFSAERPKGSFSTLEIQRTEQGDSAMYLCSSSPRGGTSGNTIYFGEGSWLTVV.

The chain combines TRBV19 with TRBJ1-6; tentative D call: TRBD1 (5 bases). In germline, CDR1 is LNHDA, CDR2 SQIVND (reference sequence). There are 14 residues in the CDR3. V gave up 7 bases and J gave up 4 bases, with 11 bases separating them. The CDR3 nucleotides read TGTGCCAGTAATGGGGGGTATTATAATTCACCCCTCCACTTT. Encoded protein: CASNGGYYNSPLHF.

This clone was picked up one time. This chain links TRBV7-8 with TRBJ1-2; the match to TRBD1 covers 10 bases. CDR1 and CDR2 (germline): SGHVS, FQNEAQ. V trimming: 5 bases; J trimming: 7 bases; junction bases outside the gene matches: 10. This CDR3 is 15 amino acids long. The CDR3 sequence is CASSPRTGGASGYTF. DNA for the CDR3: TGTGCCAGCAGCCCGAGGACAGGGGGAGCCAGTGGCTACACCTTC. Full variable domain (rest looked up from reference TRBV7-8 and TRBJ1-2): GAGVSQSPRYKVAKRGQDVALRCDPISGHVSLFWYQQALGQGPEFLTYFQNEAQLDKSGLPSDRFFAERPEGSVSTLKIQRTQQEDSAVYLCASSPRTGGASGYTFGSGTRLTVV.

The rearrangement links TRBV4-2 to TRBJ2-6; D uncertain. The germline gives CDR1 LGHNA, CDR2 YNFKEQ. The CDR3 is made up of 15 amino acids. Trimming removed 2 bases from V and 0 bases from J, with 5 bases in between. CDR3 residues: CASSQSFSGANVLTF. CDR3 coding DNA: TGTGCCAGCAGCCAATCTTTCTCTGGGGCCAACGTCCTGACTTTC.

The V gene is TRBV29-1, the J gene TRBJ1-2; 10 bases fit TRBD1. V shed 3 bases, J shed 8 bases, and the junction held 12 bases outside the gene matches. The CDR3 has 15 residues. CDR1 is SQVTM, CDR2 ANQGSEA, per germline. DNA of the CDR3: TGCAGCGTTGAGGCGGGACAGGGGATGCTGCGCGGCTACACCTTC. It codes for CSVEAGQGMLRGYTF.

The chain joins TRBV2 to TRBJ1-2; D is unresolved. V was cut by 4 bases and J by 4 bases, with 13 bases left in between. The CDR3 has 14 residues. Germline V gene data show CDR1 as SNHLY and CDR2 as FYNNEI. As DNA, the CDR3 is TGTGCCAGCAGTGGGTCCACGGGTCCCTATGGCTACACCTTC. Its translation: CASSGSTGPYGYTF. Full variable domain (rest looked up from reference TRBV2 and TRBJ1-2): EPEVTQTPSHQVTQMGQEVILRCVPISNHLYFYWYRQILGQKVEFLVSFYNNEISEKSEIFDDQFSVERPDGSNFTLKIRSTKLEDSAMYFCASSGSTGPYGYTFGSGTRLTVV.

This chain uses TRBV5-1 with TRBJ2-5; D gene ambiguous. V was clipped by 3 bases and J by 5 bases, with 11 bases between them. The germline V gene encodes CDR1 SGHRS and CDR2 YFSETQ. The CDR3 is 13 residues long. In DNA, the CDR3 is TGCGCCAGCAGCTCTGGGCCTGGGGAGACCCAGTACTTC. Translated: CASSSGPGETQYF. Drawing the rest from reference TRBV5-1 and TRBJ2-5, the complete variable domain is KAGVTQTPRYLIKTRGQQVTLSCSPISGHRSVSWYQQTPGQGLQFLFEYFSETQRNKGNFPGRFSGRQFSNSRSEMNVSTLELGDSALYLCASSSGPGETQYFGPGTRLLVL.

The chain uses TRBV7-7 and TRBJ1-1; 9 bases fit TRBD1. The trim removed 5 bases at V and 4 bases at J, leaving 2 bases unmatched. Germline CDR1 is SSHAT and CDR2 is FNYEAQ (reference sequence). The CDR3 sequence is 13 residues long. The CDR3 is CASSLGQGTEAFF. The CDR3 region has the DNA TGTGCCAGCAGCCTGGGACAGGGCACTGAAGCTTTCTTT.

The CDR3 DNA follows: TGTGCCAGCAGCCCAAGGGGGGAGCAGTACTTC. Translating it yields CASSPRGEQYF. V usage is TRBV7-9 and J usage is TRBJ2-7; TRBD1 might be the D (6 bases). This CDR3 comprises 11 residues. Per the germline V gene, CDR1 is SEHNR and CDR2 is FQNEAQ (reference sequence). V was shortened by 5 bases and J by 7 bases, with 9 bases between the two germline ends.

The CDR3 reads CASSSRGRGANVLTF. CDR3 nucleotides: TGTGCCAGCAGCTCCAGGGGGCGCGGGGCCAACGTCCTGACTTTC. This chain connects TRBV7-9 to TRBJ2-6, with 8 positions matching TRBD1. CDR1 and CDR2 from the germline V gene are SEHNR and FQNEAQ (reference sequence). The CDR3 totals 15 residues. The ends lost 4 bases at V and 4 bases at J; junction bases unmatched: 3. The whole variable domain, remainder taken from reference TRBV7-9 and TRBJ2-6, is DTGVSQNPRHKITKRGQNVTFRCDPISEHNRLYWYRQTLGQGPEFLTYFQNEAQLEKSRLLSDRFSAERPKGSFSTLEIQRTEQGDSAMYLCASSSRGRGANVLTFGAGSRLTVL.

This clone was seen more than once but under ten times. The chain couples TRBV6-5 to TRBJ2-1; 8 nucleotides match TRBD2. V gave up 0 bases and J gave up 5 bases; unmatched junction bases: 6. CDR3 size: 16 residues. Germline V gene data show CDR1 as MNHEY and CDR2 as SVGAGI. As DNA, the CDR3 is TGTGCCAGCAGTTACTCGAAAAGCGGGAGAAACAATGAGCAGTTCTTC. Amino acid sequence: CASSYSKSGRNNEQFF.

The chain links TRBV13 to TRBJ2-1; no clear D gene. This CDR3 region has 14 residues. The V gene's germline CDR1 is PRHDT and CDR2 FYEKMQ (reference sequence). V lost 6 bases, J lost 3 bases, and 12 bases lay in between. In nucleotides, the CDR3 is TGTGCCAGCAGTAATGGGCCCCGCTACAATGAGCAGTTCTTC. Residues: CASSNGPRYNEQFF.

The chain recombines TRBV28 with TRBJ1-6; D is perhaps TRBD1 (5 bases). Germline-derived CDR1 and CDR2 are MDHEN and SYDVKM. Trimming pared 8 bases from V and 10 bases from J, leaving 12 bases between. The CDR3 runs to 12 residues. The CDR3 here is CASGRGNSPLHF. In DNA, the CDR3 is TGTGCCAGCGGGAGGGGCAACTCACCCCTCCACTTT. Complete variable domain (other parts from reference TRBV28 and TRBJ1-6): DVKVTQSSRYLVKRTGEKVFLECVQDMDHENMFWYRQDPGLGLRLIYFSYDVKMKEKGDIPEGYSVSREKKERFSLILESASTNQTSMYLCASGRGNSPLHFGNGTRLTVT.

This chain uses TRBV7-2 with TRBJ1-5; weak D call: TRBD1 (5 bases). Germline CDR1 SGHTA, CDR2 FQGNSA. The CDR3 extends over 16 amino acids. V gave up 1 base and J gave up 1 base, with 11 bases separating them. The CDR3 reads CASSLGQGVSNQPQHF. CDR3 DNA sequence: TGTGCCAGCAGCTTAGGTCAGGGTGTAAGCAATCAGCCCCAGCATTTT.

This clone was found once. The rearrangement uses TRBV6-1 and TRBJ2-5, with D perhaps matching TRBD2 (5 bases). Germline lookup yields CDR1 MNHNS and CDR2 SASEGT. With 8 bases removed from V and 2 bases from J, the gap between germline ends came to 15 bases. This CDR3 region has 14 residues. The CDR3 loop is CASGSDSGQETQYF. The CDR3 DNA follows: TGTGCCAGCGGGAGCGATTCGGGTCAAGAGACCCAGTACTTC.

The chain is built from TRBV27 and TRBJ2-1, with D perhaps TRBD2 (6 bases). Germline V lookup: CDR1 MNHEY, CDR2 SMNVEV (reference sequence). V dropped 6 bases and J dropped 12 bases, with 24 bases sitting between them. This CDR3 spans 15 amino acids. CDR3 bases: TGTGCCAGCAGCATTACGGGACTGGGGCTTGTCGGGCAGTTCTTC. Its protein is CASSITGLGLVGQFF.

The J gene is TRBJ1-6, the V gene TRBV6-5; D not resolved. The CDR3 is 14 amino acids. Trimming pared 7 bases from V and 3 bases from J, leaving 10 bases between. The germline V gene has CDR1 MNHEY and CDR2 SVGAGI. The CDR3 spells CASMRFNYNSPLHF. In nucleotides, the CDR3 is TGTGCCAGCATGAGGTTTAACTATAATTCACCCCTCCACTTT.

The chain joins TRBV2 to TRBJ1-4, with TRBD1 matching 9 bases. The V and J ends lost 4 bases and 7 bases, in that order; junction bases with no gene match: 7. The CDR3 has 15 amino acids. Germline values: CDR1 SNHLY, CDR2 FYNNEI. This chain's CDR3 is CASSARTGDAEKLFF. CDR3 DNA sequence: TGTGCCAGCAGTGCCCGGACAGGGGACGCTGAAAAACTGTTTTTT.

This chain links TRBV30 with TRBJ1-2; possible D gene TRBD1, 5 bases. V was clipped by 0 bases and J by 8 bases, with 13 bases between them. This CDR3 comprises 13 residues. CDR1 and CDR2 from the germline V gene are GTSNPN and SVGIG (reference sequence). CDR3 sequence reads: CAWSVGQGNGYTF. CDR3 nucleotides: TGTGCCTGGAGTGTGGGGCAGGGTAACGGCTACACCTTC.

In regard to this clone: A junction boundary mismatches the germline segment, possibly from a read error. The chain employs TRBV5-1 and TRBJ1-2, with TRBD1 matching 7 bases. CDR1 is SGHRS, CDR2 YFSETQ, per germline. This CDR3 is 13 amino acids long. The CDR3 DNA sequence: TGCGCCAGCAGCCGACAGGGTCCGGGTGGCTACCCCTTC. Translated, it gives CASSRQGPGGYPF.

The chain combines TRBV18 with TRBJ2-5, with 10 bases identical to TRBD1. The J segment lost 5 bases and the V segment lost 1 base, leaving 10 bases of the junction unmatched. The CDR3 spans 17 residues. Germline assignment: CDR1 KGHSH and CDR2 LQKENI. CDR3 protein: CASSPLGGTGVTETQYF. In nucleotides, the CDR3 is TGTGCCAGCTCACCACTTGGCGGGACAGGGGTAACGGAGACCCAGTACTTC.

This chain joins TRBV4-3 and TRBJ1-4, with TRBD1 as a possible D gene (5 bases). Germline CDR1 and CDR2: LGHNA and YSLEER. V lost 2 bases, J lost 3 bases, and 7 bases lay in between. There are 14 residues in the CDR3. The CDR3 sequence is CASSQQGPNEKLFF. As DNA, the CDR3 is TGCGCCAGCAGCCAACAGGGCCCTAATGAAAAACTGTTTTTT.

This chain's CDR3 is CASSPNRDWEDGYTF. CDR3 DNA: TGTGCCAGCAGCCCCAACCGGGACTGGGAAGATGGCTACACCTTC. This chain connects TRBV28 to TRBJ1-2, with D possibly TRBD1 on 5 matching bases. The CDR3 consists of 15 residues. The V end was cut by 6 bases, the J end by 6 bases, with 20 bases between. CDR1 is MDHEN, CDR2 SYDVKM, per germline.

This chain uses TRBV15 with TRBJ2-1; 14 bases line up with TRBD2. This CDR3 comprises 17 residues. Germline V lookup: CDR1 LNHNV, CDR2 YYDKDF (reference sequence). V lost 5 bases, J lost 6 bases, and 9 bases stayed unmatched. CDR3: CATSARLAGGMGNEQFF. The CDR3 DNA reads TGTGCCACCAGCGCTAGACTAGCGGGGGGGATGGGCAATGAGCAGTTCTTC.

A word on this clone: The junction departs from the called germline gene at one end, perhaps through a read error. The gene calls are TRBV9 and TRBJ2-3, with a possible D match to TRBD2 (6 bases). This CDR3 is 16 amino acids long. Germline assignment: CDR1 SGDLS and CDR2 YYNGEE. The CDR3 nucleotides are TGTACCAGCAGCGTAGCTCCCGGCGGGGGCACAGATACGCAGTATTTT. It translates to CTSSVAPGGGTDTQYF.

This sequence joins TRBV7-9 and TRBJ1-6, with D hard to call. CDR3 length: 14 residues. Germline V gene data show CDR1 as SEHNR and CDR2 as FQNEAQ (reference sequence). Trimming removed 4 bases at V and 5 bases at J, with 9 bases between. The DNA for the CDR3 is TGTGCCAGCAGCTGGCCCACAGATAATTCACCCCTCCACTTT. This translates into CASSWPTDNSPLHF.